This TCR beta chain appears in the sequencing data of a study of CD8 T cells in Susac syndrome. The V gene end was trimmed by 10 bases and the J gene end by 8 bases; junction bases not matched to a gene: 8. Germline V gives CDR1 MNHNS, CDR2 SASEGT. The CDR3 has 12 amino acids. Roughly 0.45 to 1 ug RNA was reverse transcribed with random hexamers. TCRdb analysed the immunoSEQ multiplex PCR reads with MiXCR anew, one entry per CDR3 protein. The sample carries around 200,000 distinct CDR3 sequences, about 95% recorded once. The V and J genes are TRBV6-1 and TRBJ1-2; 9 nucleotides line up with TRBD1. This clonotype originated in a human donor in good health. Source material: CD4+ T cells from PBMCs. CDR3 region: CATGQGIYGYTF. Written as DNA, the CDR3 is TGTGCCACGGGACAGGGAATTTACGGCTACACCTTC.